These 31 T cell receptor beta chains share one sample of origin, sequenced in a study of blood T cell repertoires in COVID-19. Sequenced by immunoSEQ multiplex PCR; TCRdb stores in-frame clones only, minus some. The data hold about 98,000 clones, with over 75% observed a single time. The source material was peripheral blood. The receptor source for this set is an elderly woman with acute or convalescent COVID-19.

This clone was observed a single time. The rearrangement links TRBV4-1 to TRBJ1-2; D may be TRBD1 (5 bases). There are 14 residues in the CDR3. CDR1 and CDR2 from the germline V gene are MGHRA and YSYEKL. Trimming stripped 7 bases from V and 2 bases from J, with 14 bases between. CDR3: CASTSSGGNYGYTF. Here the CDR3 DNA reads TGCGCCAGCACCTCCTCGGGGGGAAACTATGGCTACACCTTC.

The V and J genes are TRBV5-1 and TRBJ1-2, with 8 bases that match TRBD1. Unmatched junction bases numbered 15, after V lost 4 bases and J lost 4 bases. CDR1 and CDR2 from the germline V gene are SGHRS and YFSETQ. The CDR3 has 17 amino acids. This CDR3 is CASSHTQTGVFFYGYTF. CDR3 DNA: TGCGCCAGCAGCCATACCCAGACAGGGGTGTTCTTCTATGGCTACACCTTC.

The V gene is TRBV7-2, the J gene TRBJ2-2; 7 nucleotides match TRBD2. J lost 0 bases, V lost 4 bases, and 5 bases had no gene match. The length of the CDR3 is 16 residues. Germline V CDR1 and CDR2: SGHTA, FQGNSA. CDR3 DNA: TGTGCCAGCAGCTGGGGGGGATATCCGAACACCGGGGAGCTGTTTTTT. Amino acids: CASSWGGYPNTGELFF.

The chain is built from TRBV6-5 and TRBJ1-5, with a tentative D call TRBD1 (5 bases). CDR1 and CDR2 from the germline V gene are MNHEY and SVGAGI. V shed 5 bases and J shed 3 bases, with 11 bases lying between them. This CDR3 contains 14 residues. The CDR3 nucleotides are TGTGCCAGCAGTAGCGGGGCAACCAATCAGCCCCAGCATTTT. As protein: CASSSGATNQPQHF.

This chain uses TRBV3-1 (or the pseudogene TRBV3-2) with TRBJ1-4; the D is unclear. Germline CDR1 reads LGHDT; CDR2 reads YNNKEL (reference sequence). The length of the CDR3 is 17 residues. V dropped 3 bases and J dropped 7 bases, with 21 bases sitting between them. The CDR3 DNA reads as TGTGCCAGCAGCCATAATCTTTTACCGGCACAGAGTGAAAAACTGTTTTTT. Protein product: CASSHNLLPAQSEKLFF.

The chain couples TRBV19 to TRBJ1-2; a weak D match, TRBD1 (6 bases). The ends were cut back, 4 bases at V and 4 bases at J, with 16 bases in the middle. CDR3 length: 15 amino acids. The V gene's germline CDR1 is LNHDA and CDR2 SQIVND (reference sequence). CDR3 nucleotides: TGTGCCAGTAGTACGCCCAGGGGCTCGCTCTATGGCTACACCTTC. It is translated as CASSTPRGSLYGYTF.

This clone was counted between two and nine times. The chain links TRBV12-2 to TRBJ1-5. TRBV12-2 is a pseudogene locus. The CDR3 contains 17 residues. CDR3 DNA: TGTGCAAGTCGCTCTACCAGGCAGGGAGGTTGCAATCAGCCCCAGCATTTT. Amino acids: CASRSTRQGGCNQPQHF.

V gene TRBV3-1 (or the pseudogene TRBV3-2) combines with J gene TRBJ2-2; the D is unclear. With 1 base removed from V and 3 bases from J, the gap between germline ends came to 6 bases. The germline V gene encodes CDR1 LGHDT and CDR2 YNNKEL (reference sequence). The CDR3 sequence is 14 residues long. This CDR3 reads CASSQGRYTGELFF. The CDR3 region has the DNA TGTGCCAGCAGCCAAGGGCGGTACACCGGGGAGCTGTTTTTT.

The V and J genes are TRBV6-2 or TRBV6-3 and TRBJ2-5, with unresolved D. Germline-derived CDR1 and CDR2 are MNHEY and SVGEGT. CDR3 length equals 14 residues. With 7 bases removed from V and 4 bases from J, the gap between germline ends came to 16 bases. CDR3 DNA: TGTGCCAGCACCCCTTCTAGGAGTGTAGAGACCCAGTACTTC. As protein: CASTPSRSVETQYF.

The J gene is TRBJ1-6, the V gene TRBV19; TRBD1 is a possible D gene (6 bases). The CDR3 has 16 amino acids. V was trimmed by 9 bases and J by 0 bases, leaving 15 bases between them. Looked up from germline, CDR1 is LNHDA and CDR2 is SQIVND (reference sequence). CDR3 protein: CASSDRTVSYNSPLHF. The CDR3 nucleotides are TGTGCCAGCTCTGACAGGACCGTCTCCTATAATTCACCCCTCCACTTT.

This chain connects TRBV5-4 to TRBJ1-3, with D possibly matching TRBD1 (5 bases). There are 17 residues in the CDR3. The V gene's germline CDR1 is SGHNT and CDR2 YYREEE (reference sequence). V lost 4 bases and J lost 0, with 17 bases in between. The CDR3 spells CASSPWGGRDSGNTIYF. CDR3 nucleotides: TGTGCCAGCAGCCCTTGGGGGGGAAGAGACTCTGGAAACACCATATATTTT.

V gene TRBV27 combines with J gene TRBJ1-4; D is perhaps TRBD1 (6 bases). Germline lookup yields CDR1 MNHEY and CDR2 SMNVEV (reference sequence). The CDR3 has 14 amino acids. V was clipped by 5 bases and J by 8 bases, with 15 bases between them. Here the CDR3 reads CASSQQGQREKLFF. CDR3 nucleotide sequence: TGTGCCAGCAGTCAACAGGGCCAGAGGGAAAAACTGTTTTTT.

V is TRBV6-5 and J is TRBJ2-3, with 7 bases aligning to TRBD2. Germline V lookup: CDR1 MNHEY, CDR2 SVGAGI. V was clipped by 0 bases and J by 4 bases; unmatched bases: 4. This CDR3 has 15 residues. The chain's CDR3 is CASSYSVAGADTQYF. The CDR3 DNA sequence: TGTGCCAGCAGTTACTCGGTAGCGGGTGCAGATACGCAGTATTTT.

In this sample, this clone turned up many times. The chain employs TRBV7-9 and TRBJ2-7; D gene uncertain. CDR1 is SEHNR, CDR2 FQNEAQ, per germline (reference sequence). V lost 2 bases to trimming and J lost 7 bases, with 6 bases between them. The CDR3 runs 11 residues. The DNA for the CDR3 is TGTGCCAGCAGCTTAAGTCGGGAGCAGTACTTC. Its translation: CASSLSREQYF.

This clone was picked up a small number of times. The rearrangement uses TRBV5-8 and TRBJ1-2; TRBD1 matches at 7 bases. Germline loops: CDR1 SGHTS, CDR2 YDEGEE. The CDR3 consists of 14 residues. After removal of 0 bases from V and 4 bases from J, the junction contained 3 bases not matched to a gene. The CDR3 here is CASSLDRGVYGYTF. For the CDR3, the DNA is TGTGCCAGCAGCTTGGACAGGGGAGTCTATGGCTACACCTTC.

J is TRBJ2-2 and V is TRBV10-1; the D gene is possibly TRBD1 (6 bases). With 1 base removed from V and 2 bases from J, the gap between germline ends came to 11 bases. The CDR3 has 16 amino acids. CDR1 is WNHNN, CDR2 SYGVQD, per germline (reference sequence). The CDR3: CASSEWGQGNTGELFF. CDR3 DNA sequence: TGCGCCAGCAGTGAGTGGGGACAAGGTAACACCGGGGAGCTGTTTTTT.

The CDR3 spells CASREAVHQETQYF. Here the CDR3 DNA reads TGTGCCAGCAGAGAAGCGGTGCACCAAGAGACCCAGTACTTC. The chain has TRBV27 and TRBJ2-5, with a weak D call TRBD2 (5 bases). Germline V gene data show CDR1 as MNHEY and CDR2 as SMNVEV (reference sequence). Deletions cut 6 bases from V and 0 bases from J, with 11 bases between. The CDR3 runs to 14 residues.

The sample holds one count of this clone. The chain carries TRBV2 and TRBJ1-5; D unresolved. Trimming left V 6 bases short and J 3 bases short, with 9 bases between. Germline V gene lookup returns CDR1 SNHLY and CDR2 FYNNEI. The CDR3 consists of 13 residues. The CDR3: CASSLDYNQPQHF. The CDR3 bases are TGTGCCAGCAGCCTAGACTACAATCAGCCCCAGCATTTT.

The J gene is TRBJ1-5, the V gene TRBV9; TRBD1 matches at 7 bases. Unmatched junction bases numbered 6, after V lost 0 bases and J lost 3 bases. Germline V CDR1 and CDR2: SGDLS, YYNGEE. This CDR3 spans 16 amino acids. The CDR3 DNA reads TGTGCCAGCAGCGTAGGGATAGGGGGCGTCAATCAGCCCCAGCATTTT. This sequence encodes CASSVGIGGVNQPQHF.

The rearrangement joins TRBV3-1 (or the pseudogene TRBV3-2) to TRBJ1-1, with D tentatively TRBD1 (6 bases). The CDR3 has 13 residues. Trimming pared 4 bases from V and 3 bases from J, leaving 9 bases between. CDR1 is LGHDT and CDR2 is YNNKEL in the germline V gene (reference sequence). Written as DNA, the CDR3 is TGTGCCAGCAGCCTCAACAGGGACACTGAAGCTTTCTTT. As protein: CASSLNRDTEAFF.

In regard to this clone: The identical CDR3 is also encoded by other nucleotide sequences in the sample. The chain employs TRBV18 and TRBJ2-7; D gene unclear. Trimming left V 1 base short and J 6 bases short, with 10 bases between. Germline lookup yields CDR1 KGHSH and CDR2 LQKENI. The CDR3 runs 13 residues. The chain's CDR3 is CASSPLEDSEQYV. The CDR3 DNA reads as TGTGCCAGCTCACCACTAGAGGATAGCGAGCAGTACGTC.

This clone was seen only once. V and J are TRBV18 and TRBJ2-7, with 11 bases identical to TRBD2. Trimming at V came to 4 bases and at J to 2 bases, leaving 1 base not matched to a gene. The CDR3 has 14 amino acids. CDR1 and CDR2 (germline): KGHSH, LQKENI. The CDR3 nucleotides read TGTGCCAGCTCACTAGCGGGGGGGGCCTACGAGCAGTACTTC. As protein: CASSLAGGAYEQYF.

The CDR3 region is CASSLAYRGTGNLNYGYTF. In DNA form, the CDR3 reads TGTGCCAGCAGCTTAGCCTACCGGGGCACAGGGAATTTAAACTATGGCTACACCTTC. The chain uses TRBV7-9 and TRBJ1-2; D may be TRBD1 (6 bases). Germline V gene lookup returns CDR1 SEHNR and CDR2 FQNEAQ (reference sequence). The CDR3 runs to 19 residues. Trimming took off 0 bases at V and 2 bases at J, with 22 bases between the two ends.

The V call is TRBV6-2 or TRBV6-3, the J call TRBJ2-7; D is perhaps TRBD1 (6 bases). Germline V gene sequence: CDR1 MNHEY, CDR2 SVGEGT. The V gene lost 6 bases and the J gene lost 5 bases, with 17 bases spanning the gap. CDR3 length: 14 amino acids. This chain's CDR3 is CASSSGQFGNEQYF. CDR3 sequence (DNA): TGTGCCAGCAGCAGTGGACAGTTCGGAAACGAGCAGTACTTC.

This clone has a single count. The rearrangement uses TRBV25-1 and TRBJ2-5; 8 bases line up with TRBD1. With V trimmed by 4 bases and J by 7 bases, 8 bases remained unmatched. The CDR3 sequence is 14 residues long. In germline, CDR1 is MGHDK, CDR2 SYGVNS. CDR3 loop: CASSVDRELGTQYF. Here the CDR3 DNA reads TGTGCCAGCAGTGTGGACAGGGAGTTGGGGACCCAGTACTTC.

V gene TRBV5-4 combines with J gene TRBJ1-5, with a possible D match to TRBD1 (5 bases). Looked up from germline, CDR1 is SGHNT and CDR2 is YYREEE (reference sequence). This CDR3 spans 14 amino acids. The V and J ends lost 0 bases and 5 bases respectively, with 9 bases between them. The CDR3 loop is CASSLGGVDQPQHF. CDR3 DNA: TGTGCCAGCAGCTTGGGGGGCGTGGATCAGCCCCAGCATTTT.

The chain uses TRBV18 and TRBJ1-5; the D is unclear. Germline V lookup: CDR1 KGHSH, CDR2 LQKENI. Trimming shortened V by 2 bases and J by 0 bases, and 11 bases separated the two germline ends. The CDR3 runs 16 residues. The CDR3: CASSPGGRNSNQPQHF. The CDR3 coding sequence is TGTGCCAGCTCACCAGGAGGTCGTAATAGCAATCAGCCCCAGCATTTT.

This chain links TRBV28 with TRBJ2-5; 8 nucleotides line up with TRBD2. Germline CDR1 is MDHEN and CDR2 is SYDVKM. This CDR3 has 18 residues. J was trimmed by 5 bases and V by 5 bases; bases with no gene match: 19. CDR3 in DNA: TGTGCCAGCAGTCTACCAACCCGACAGCGGGGGTGGGAGGAGACCCAGTACTTC. This gives the protein CASSLPTRQRGWEETQYF.

The chain joins TRBV5-4 to TRBJ2-7; 11 bases align to TRBD1. This CDR3 contains 14 residues. Germline V gene lookup returns CDR1 SGHNT and CDR2 YYREEE (reference sequence). Unmatched junction bases numbered 7, after V lost 3 bases and J lost 8 bases. CDR3 protein: CASSSRDRGFQQYF. The CDR3 nucleotides are TGTGCCAGCAGCTCCCGGGACAGGGGGTTCCAGCAGTACTTC.

The chain recombines TRBV28 with TRBJ1-2; the D gene is possibly TRBD1 (5 bases). Germline CDR1 is MDHEN and CDR2 is SYDVKM. This CDR3 has 12 amino acids. Trimming removed 7 bases from V and 5 bases from J, with 11 bases in between. The CDR3 DNA reads as TGTGCCAGCACCTCTGGGGCTTATGGCTACACCTTC. Its translation: CASTSGAYGYTF.

The rearrangement links TRBV28 to TRBJ1-2, with 8 bases matching TRBD1. The trim removed 5 bases at V and 7 bases at J, leaving 6 bases unmatched. The germline V gene encodes CDR1 MDHEN and CDR2 SYDVKM. There are 13 residues in the CDR3. Here the CDR3 DNA reads TGTGCCAGCAGTGACACAGGGGGTTTTGGCTACACCTTC. Translated: CASSDTGGFGYTF.